One sample yielded the 27 T cell receptor beta chains listed below, sequenced in a study of T cell responses to AZD1222 COVID-19 vaccine. This table comes from immunoSEQ multiplex PCR, and its TCRdb copy is limited to in-frame clones, with some not included. The data hold 100,000 to 120,000 clones, with roughly 85% observed a single time. This specimen was peripheral blood, taken on day 0 of AZD1222 vaccination. The receptors come from an adult in good health.

The chain joins TRBV2 to TRBJ2-5, with TRBD1 identical over 7 bases. The CDR3 spans 13 residues. V gave up 6 bases and J gave up 4 bases; unmatched junction bases: 5. Germline V gives CDR1 SNHLY, CDR2 FYNNEI. The CDR3 nucleotides read TGTGCCAGCAGCGGGGACAGTAGAGAGACCCAGTACTTC. Translated: CASSGDSRETQYF. The full variable domain, in which reference TRBV2 and TRBJ2-5 provide the parts outside the CDR3, is EPEVTQTPSHQVTQMGQEVILRCVPISNHLYFYWYRQILGQKVEFLVSFYNNEISEKSEIFDDQFSVERPDGSNFTLKIRSTKLEDSAMYFCASSGDSRETQYFGPGTRLLVL.

The chain joins TRBV9 to TRBJ1-3, with D perhaps matching TRBD1 (6 bases). CDR1 SGDLS and CDR2 YYNGEE come from the germline V gene. There are 13 residues in the CDR3. Trimming took off 4 bases at V and 7 bases at J, with 12 bases between the two ends. Here the CDR3 reads CASSPGGWNTIYF. The DNA for the CDR3 is TGTGCCAGCAGCCCTGGGGGCTGGAACACCATATATTTT.

The chain has TRBV18 and TRBJ1-1; D is undetermined. CDR1 and CDR2 (germline): KGHSH, LQKENI. The CDR3 sequence is 13 residues long. Trimming cost V 5 bases and J 1 base, with 8 bases left between them. In DNA, the CDR3 is TGTGCCAGCTCAGAAGCGGGGAACACTGAAGCTTTCTTT. This encodes CASSEAGNTEAFF.

The V and J genes are TRBV6-1 and TRBJ1-2, with D unclear. V lost 2 bases, J lost 0 bases, and 4 bases lay in between. Germline loops: CDR1 MNHNS, CDR2 SASEGT. This CDR3 has 13 amino acids. CDR3 sequence reads: CASSERPNYGYTF. The CDR3, as DNA: TGTGCCAGCAGTGAACGACCTAACTATGGCTACACCTTC.

This rearrangement joins TRBV24-1 to TRBJ1-5, with no clear D. Trimming stripped 4 bases from V and 5 bases from J, with 11 bases between. This CDR3 has 14 residues. Germline CDR1 KGHDR, CDR2 SFDVKD. The CDR3 region is CATSDPMVDQPQHF. CDR3 in DNA: TGTGCCACCAGTGACCCAATGGTGGATCAGCCCCAGCATTTT.

The DNA of the CDR3 is TGTGCCAGCAGAGACGACAGGCCCTATGGCTACACCTTC. It encodes CASRDDRPYGYTF. J is TRBJ1-2 and V is TRBV28, with a tentative D call TRBD1 (6 bases). Germline V lookup: CDR1 MDHEN, CDR2 SYDVKM. CDR3 size: 13 residues. V shed 6 bases and J shed 4 bases, with 12 bases lying between them.

J is TRBJ1-1 and V is TRBV12-3 or TRBV12-4; D is uncertain. V dropped 3 bases and J dropped 5 bases, with 7 bases sitting between them. The CDR3 length is 12 residues. CDR3 in DNA: TGTGCCAGCAGTTTTGTGGGGACTGAAGCTTTCTTT. The encoded protein is CASSFVGTEAFF.

The chain couples TRBV27 to TRBJ2-2, with 11 bases that match TRBD2. The V gene end was trimmed by 0 bases and the J gene end by 8 bases; junction bases not matched to a gene: 20. The V gene's germline CDR1 is MNHEY and CDR2 SMNVEV (reference sequence). The CDR3 is 21 amino acids. The CDR3 loop is CASSLSLSSMTSGVEPGELFF. For the CDR3, the DNA is TGTGCCAGCAGTTTATCCCTATCCTCGATGACTAGCGGGGTTGAACCGGGGGAGCTGTTTTTT.

V gene TRBV28 combines with J gene TRBJ1-2, with a weak D call TRBD1 (5 bases). Per the germline V gene, CDR1 is MDHEN and CDR2 is SYDVKM. V lost 5 bases, J lost 4 bases, and 14 bases lay in between. The CDR3 consists of 14 residues. The DNA of the CDR3 is TGTGCCAGCAGTCTGCCGACAGTCCTCTATGGCTACACCTTC. Translating gives CASSLPTVLYGYTF.

This clone was detected only once. This sequence joins TRBV7-9 and TRBJ1-2, with D uncertain. This CDR3 region has 13 residues. The germline V gene has CDR1 SEHNR and CDR2 FQNEAQ (reference sequence). Deletions cut 2 bases from V and 8 bases from J, with 12 bases between. The CDR3 protein is CASSLTLVIGYTF. For the CDR3, the DNA is TGTGCCAGCAGCTTAACCCTCGTTATAGGCTACACCTTC.

The rearrangement links TRBV6-4 to TRBJ2-3; 9 nucleotides match TRBD1. The V gene's germline CDR1 is MRHNA and CDR2 SNTAGT. Trimming cost V 6 bases and J 0 bases; bases outside gene matches: 4. The length of the CDR3 is 15 residues. The DNA of the CDR3 is TGTGCCAGCAGGGACAGGGGTGGAAGCACAGATACGCAGTATTTT. Translating it yields CASRDRGGSTDTQYF.

The chain recombines TRBV28 with TRBJ1-2; 11 positions agree with TRBD1. Germline assignment: CDR1 MDHEN and CDR2 SYDVKM. CDR3 length equals 16 residues. V lost 7 bases and J lost 7; bases outside the gene matches: 14. The CDR3 nucleotides read TGTGCCAGCAATATGGTGATAGGAGGGACAGGGGGTGGCTACACCTTC. Translated: CASNMVIGGTGGGYTF.

The chain joins TRBV10-1 to TRBJ2-7; D assignment may be TRBD1 or TRBD2 (5 bases each). The CDR3 consists of 14 residues. Trimming removed 7 bases from V and 2 bases from J, with 15 bases in between. Germline V lookup: CDR1 WNHNN, CDR2 SYGVQD (reference sequence). CDR3 loop: CASMRGPITYEQYF. DNA of the CDR3: TGCGCCAGCATGAGGGGTCCGATAACCTACGAGCAGTACTTC.

The chain couples TRBV27 to TRBJ2-2, with D possibly TRBD1 on 6 matching bases. CDR3 length: 15 amino acids. V was shortened by 0 bases and J by 8 bases, with 13 bases between the two germline ends. Germline V gene lookup returns CDR1 MNHEY and CDR2 SMNVEV (reference sequence). CDR3 region: CASSLSWGQGGELFF. The CDR3 bases are TGTGCCAGCAGTTTATCTTGGGGGCAGGGAGGGGAGCTGTTTTTT.

This clone showed up just a few times. This chain joins TRBV28 and TRBJ1-1, with no clear D. The germline gives CDR1 MDHEN, CDR2 SYDVKM. V was clipped by 4 bases and J by 1 base, with 4 bases between them. The CDR3 contains 12 residues. In DNA, the CDR3 is TGTGCCAGCAGTTGGGGGAACACTGAAGCTTTCTTT. Amino acid sequence: CASSWGNTEAFF. The full variable domain, with the rest looked up from reference TRBV28 and TRBJ1-1, is DVKVTQSSRYLVKRTGEKVFLECVQDMDHENMFWYRQDPGLGLRLIYFSYDVKMKEKGDIPEGYSVSREKKERFSLILESASTNQTSMYLCASSWGNTEAFFGQGTRLTVV.

The chain links TRBV3-1 (or the pseudogene TRBV3-2) to TRBJ2-5, with 9 nucleotides matching TRBD1. Germline loops: CDR1 LGHDT, CDR2 YNNKEL (reference sequence). V lost 5 bases and J lost 0; bases outside the gene matches: 7. This CDR3 is 16 amino acids long. The DNA for the CDR3 is TGTGCCAGCAGCTCTGGGACAGGGACGAACCAAGAGACCCAGTACTTC. The encoded protein is CASSSGTGTNQETQYF.

The chain combines TRBV5-5 with TRBJ1-3; D ambiguous. Germline-derived CDR1 and CDR2 are SGHKS and YYEKEE (reference sequence). The CDR3 runs 16 residues. V lost 4 bases to trimming and J lost 1 base, with 15 bases between them. The CDR3 region is CASSLRTDRSGNTIYF. In nucleotides, the CDR3 is TGTGCCAGCAGCCTCCGGACGGATCGATCTGGAAACACCATATATTTT. Full variable domain (remainder filled in from reference TRBV5-5 and TRBJ1-3): DAGVTQSPTHLIKTRGQQVTLRCSPISGHKSVSWYQQVLGQGPQFIFQYYEKEERGRGNFPDRFSARQFPNYSSELNVNALLLGDSALYLCASSLRTDRSGNTIYFGEGSWLTVV.

The rearrangement joins TRBV12-3 or TRBV12-4 to TRBJ2-5; tentatively, D is TRBD1 (5 bases). This CDR3 has 13 amino acids. V gave up 0 bases and J gave up 5 bases, with 7 bases separating them. The CDR3 DNA follows: TGTGCCAGCAGTTTAGCCAGGGATGAGACCCAGTACTTC. This gives the protein CASSLARDETQYF.

The V call is TRBV5-1, the J call TRBJ2-5, with 10 bases lining up with TRBD2. Per germline, CDR1 SGHRS and CDR2 YFSETQ. The CDR3 consists of 19 residues. Trimming cost V 0 bases and J 2 bases; bases outside gene matches: 13. CDR3 region: CASSLEGWRSSGGQETQYF. Here the CDR3 DNA reads TGCGCCAGCAGCTTGGAAGGGTGGCGGTCTAGCGGGGGACAAGAGACCCAGTACTTC.

The chain combines TRBV7-3 with TRBJ2-4, with 8 positions matching TRBD1. The CDR3 has 14 residues. Trimming took 4 bases from V and 4 from J; bases not matched to a gene: 3. From germline, CDR1 is SGHTA and CDR2 FQGTGA. In DNA, the CDR3 is TGTGCCAGCAGCTCCGGACAGGGTAAAAACATTCAGTACTTC. Translated, it gives CASSSGQGKNIQYF.

This chain links TRBV14 with TRBJ2-2; D perhaps matches TRBD1 (5 bases). The germline CDR1 and CDR2 sequences are SGHDN and FVKESK. This CDR3 is built from 14 residues. V gave up 4 bases and J gave up 4 bases, with 10 bases separating them. CDR3 sequence: CASSLQAATGELFF. DNA of the CDR3: TGTGCCAGCAGCCTACAGGCAGCCACCGGGGAGCTGTTTTTT.

The chain couples TRBV6-5 to TRBJ2-6, with 8 bases aligning to TRBD1. Germline trimming cut 8 bases from V and 0 bases from J; bases unmatched to any gene: 3. Germline CDR1 MNHEY, CDR2 SVGAGI. This CDR3 has 15 residues. This CDR3 reads CASGTGSSGANVLTF. CDR3 nucleotides: TGTGCCAGCGGGACAGGTAGCTCTGGGGCCAACGTCCTGACTTTC.

V usage is TRBV6-2 or TRBV6-3 and J usage is TRBJ1-2; no definite D call. V was cut by 5 bases and J by 4 bases, with 14 bases left in between. CDR3 length: 14 amino acids. Germline lookup yields CDR1 MNHEY and CDR2 SVGEGT. CDR3 in amino acids: CASSTPRLGYGYTF. Here the CDR3 DNA reads TGTGCCAGCAGTACCCCCCGGCTGGGCTATGGCTACACCTTC.

This clone was seen only a few times. The V gene is TRBV11-3, the J gene TRBJ1-1; no clear D. The CDR3 sequence is 14 residues long. CDR1 and CDR2 from the germline V gene are SGHNT and YENEEA. The V gene lost 1 base and the J gene lost 1 base, with 7 bases spanning the gap. The CDR3 region is CASSLAPGNTEAFF. The CDR3 DNA sequence: TGTGCCAGCAGCTTAGCTCCGGGGAACACTGAAGCTTTCTTT.

This chain joins TRBV28 and TRBJ2-5, with 8 bases aligning to TRBD2. Germline trimming cut 6 bases from V and 9 bases from J; bases unmatched to any gene: 18. The CDR3 is 16 amino acids. Germline loops: CDR1 MDHEN, CDR2 SYDVKM. The CDR3 sequence is CASSLTGHGTRSPQYF. The CDR3, as DNA: TGTGCCAGCAGCTTAACGGGTCACGGGACTAGGTCGCCCCAGTACTTC.

This chain links TRBV11-2 with TRBJ2-1; D may be TRBD1 (5 bases). The V gene's germline CDR1 is SGHAT and CDR2 FQNNGV. The length of the CDR3 is 16 residues. Between the trimmed V and J ends, which lost 1 base and 7 bases, there was a span of 17 bases. The chain's CDR3 is CASSLARRVVQNEQFF. The CDR3, as DNA: TGTGCCAGCAGCTTAGCGCGCAGGGTAGTTCAGAATGAGCAGTTCTTC.

The rearrangement links TRBV6-1 to TRBJ2-5; 11 nucleotides line up with TRBD2. CDR1 and CDR2 from the germline V gene are MNHNS and SASEGT. The J segment lost 5 bases and the V segment lost 6 bases, leaving 8 bases of the junction unmatched. The CDR3 runs 15 residues. CDR3 coding DNA: TGTGCCAGCAGCTCCGGGACTAGCGGCCGGGAGACCCAGTACTTC. The encoded protein is CASSSGTSGRETQYF.